These T cell receptor beta chains were read from a single sample in a study of T cell changes during pregnancy in multiple sclerosis. The method was immunoSEQ multiplex PCR; TCRdb's version includes in-frame clones alone and lacks a portion of them. The sample yields 20,000 to 25,000 clones, more than 75% seen once. This sample comprised CD8+ T cells from peripheral blood mononuclear cells, obtained before pregnancy. These receptors came from a female donor with multiple sclerosis, enrolled in a pregnancy study. Both conserved end residues are part of each CDR3. The D gene is left open where the match is weak. Clone size, where shown, is once, few, many, or a class for clones that have expanded.

D: .; length: 13; J: TRBJ1-1; size: .; V: TRBV19; DNA: TGTGCCACCGGCAGGGCGGAGTGGACTGAAGCTTTCTTT; CDR3: CATGRAEWTEAFF
D: .; length: 16; J: TRBJ1-1; size: .; V: TRBV19; DNA: TGTGCCAGTAGTATAGTAAGTACAGGGATGAACACTGAAGCTTTCTTT; CDR3: CASSIVSTGMNTEAFF
D: TRBD1; length: 17; J: TRBJ1-5; size: few; V: TRBV6-1; DNA: TGTGCCAGCAGTGAAGACGACAGGGGGCATAGCAATCAGCCCCAGCATTTT; CDR3: CASSEDDRGHSNQPQHF
D: TRBD2; length: 16; J: TRBJ2-2; size: few; V: TRBV13; DNA: TGTGCCAGCAGTCCCGAAGCGGGAATAAGTTTCCGTGAGCTGTTTTTT; CDR3: CASSPEAGISFRELFF
D: .; length: 14; J: TRBJ1-2; size: .; V: TRBV5-4; DNA: TGTGCCAGCAGCCGGCGGGGAGTCATCGATGGCTACACCTTC; CDR3: CASSRRGVIDGYTF
D: .; length: 15; J: TRBJ2-5; size: .; V: TRBV6-5; DNA: TGTGCCAGCAGTTACGGGGGGACAGCAAAAGAGACCCAGTACTTC; CDR3: CASSYGGTAKETQYF
D: .; length: 15; J: TRBJ2-1; size: .; V: TRBV4-3; DNA: TGCGCCAGCAGCCCCCAAGCAACAGGGTACAATGAGCAGTTCTTC; CDR3: CASSPQATGYNEQFF
D: .; length: 16; J: TRBJ2-7; size: .; V: TRBV19; DNA: TGTGCCAGTAGTATTTTTGGTGGAGGGCGTACCTACGAGCAGTACTTC; CDR3: CASSIFGGGRTYEQYF
D: .; length: 18; J: TRBJ1-3; size: .; V: TRBV4-3; DNA: TGCGCCAGCAGCCAAGGCGAGGGACAAAAGGTCTCTGGAAACACCATATATTTT; CDR3: CASSQGEGQKVSGNTIYF
D: .; length: 14; J: TRBJ1-2; size: .; V: TRBV27; DNA: TGTGCCAGCAGTTTAGTGGGGGGGAACTATGGCTACACCTTC; CDR3: CASSLVGGNYGYTF
D: TRBD2; length: 16; J: TRBJ2-5; size: .; V: TRBV10-1; DNA: TGCGCCAGCAGTTGGGTCCCGGGACTAGGGGCTGAGACCCAGTACTTC; CDR3: CASSWVPGLGAETQYF
D: .; length: 15; J: TRBJ1-4; size: .; V: TRBV6-6; DNA: TGTGCCAGCAGTTACGGGTCGGAGGATCCTGAAAAACTGTTTTTT; CDR3: CASSYGSEDPEKLFF
D: .; length: 13; J: TRBJ2-2; size: once; V: TRBV27; DNA: TGTGCCAGCAGTTTAGCGGGGACCGGGGAGCTGTTTTTT; CDR3: CASSLAGTGELFF
D: .; length: 12; J: TRBJ1-5; size: .; V: TRBV11-2; DNA: TGTGCCAGCAGCTTCGTTAATCAGCCCCAGCATTTT; CDR3: CASSFVNQPQHF
D: .; length: 12; J: TRBJ2-4; size: .; V: TRBV29-1; DNA: TGCAGCGTTGAGGAAAGACAGGACCTTCAGTACTTC; CDR3: CSVEERQDLQYF
D: .; length: 15; J: TRBJ1-1; size: .; V: TRBV4-2; DNA: TGTGCCAGCAGCCAAACTTGGGCACCCAACACTGAAGCTTTCTTT; CDR3: CASSQTWAPNTEAFF
D: TRBD2; length: 15; J: TRBJ2-7; size: .; V: TRBV27; DNA: TGTGCCAGCAGTTCGATAGCGGGAGGGCCTCTCGAGCAGTACTTC; CDR3: CASSSIAGGPLEQYF
D: TRBD1; length: 15; J: TRBJ2-2; size: .; V: TRBV27; DNA: TGTGCCAGCACCGAAGGACAGGGGGCAAACGGGGAGCTGTTTTTT; CDR3: CASTEGQGANGELFF
D: .; length: 17; J: TRBJ2-1; size: .; V: TRBV28; DNA: TGTGCCAGCAGCCCAAGACTAGTCTCTACACCTTACAATGAGCAGTTCTTC; CDR3: CASSPRLVSTPYNEQFF
D: .; length: 14; J: TRBJ1-1; size: few; V: TRBV10-2; DNA: TGCGCCAGCAGTGAGTTCCCAGGGGACACTGAAGCTTTCTTT; CDR3: CASSEFPGDTEAFF
D: TRBD2; length: 15; J: TRBJ2-1; size: .; V: TRBV2; DNA: TGTGCCAGCAGCCGATTAGCGGGAGCGCACAATGAGCAGTTCTTC; CDR3: CASSRLAGAHNEQFF
D: .; length: 17; J: TRBJ2-1; size: .; V: TRBV9; DNA: TGTGCCAGCAGCCCTCAACTAGGCCCGAGCTCCTACAATGAGCAGTTCTTC; CDR3: CASSPQLGPSSYNEQFF
D: .; length: 12; J: TRBJ1-1; size: .; V: TRBV30; DNA: TGTGCCTCCGACAGCTTGAACACTGAAGCTTTCTTT; CDR3: CASDSLNTEAFF
D: .; length: 15; J: TRBJ2-3; size: .; V: TRBV6-4; DNA: TGTGCCAGCAGCGCGGGAAACTTAGAGGCAGATACGCAGTATTTT; CDR3: CASSAGNLEADTQYF
D: TRBD2; length: 15; J: TRBJ2-3; size: once; V: TRBV30; DNA: TGTGCCTGGAGTCGGGGGGGCGAGGACACAGATACGCAGTATTTT; CDR3: CAWSRGGEDTDTQYF
D: TRBD2; length: 18; J: TRBJ2-1; size: .; V: TRBV4-1; DNA: TGCGCCAGCAGCCAATGGAGCGGGAGCGTCGGCTCCTACAATGAGCAGTTCTTC; CDR3: CASSQWSGSVGSYNEQFF
D: TRBD1; length: 15; J: TRBJ1-2; size: .; V: TRBV27; DNA: TGTGCCAGCAGTTTATCGTCGACAGGGATCTATGGCTACACCTTC; CDR3: CASSLSSTGIYGYTF
D: .; length: 16; J: TRBJ2-1; size: .; V: TRBV7-9; DNA: TGTGCCAGCAGTCCTCCTAGCACGAGCTCCTACAATGAGCAGTTCTTC; CDR3: CASSPPSTSSYNEQFF
D: .; length: 15; J: TRBJ2-1; size: .; V: TRBV10-3; DNA: TGTGCCATCAGTGGGACGGGAATGACCCCCAATGAGCAGTTCTTC; CDR3: CAISGTGMTPNEQFF
D: .; length: 14; J: TRBJ2-3; size: .; V: TRBV11-3; DNA: TGTGCCAGCAGCTTCTGGGGGGACACAGATACGCAGTATTTT; CDR3: CASSFWGDTDTQYF
D: TRBD2; length: 13; J: TRBJ2-1; size: .; V: TRBV6-5; DNA: TGTGCCAGCAGTTTATTAGCGGGGAATGAGCAGTTCTTC; CDR3: CASSLLAGNEQFF
D: TRBD1; length: 16; J: TRBJ1-2; size: .; V: TRBV5-1; DNA: TGCGCCAGCAGCTTTGGGGACAGACCTTACTATTATGGCTACACCTTC; CDR3: CASSFGDRPYYYGYTF